This T cell receptor beta chain was captured in a study of blood T cell repertoires in COVID-19. Background on the study: The study drew acute and convalescent COVID-19 samples from the United States, Italy and Spain.

Measured with immunoSEQ multiplex PCR; TCRdb has only the in-frame clones, and not every one. The profile shows some 140,000 clones, almost 85% of them singletons. Participant age was roughly 18 to 100 years, and participants resided in roughly 25 US areas. Assignment of participants to cohorts was predicated upon participant-reported clinical history. This CDR3 has 14 residues. V shed 4 bases and J shed 3 bases, with 10 bases lying between them. The germline gives CDR1 SGHRS, CDR2 YFSETQ. Remarks on this clone: Other DNA sequences of this sample code for an identical CDR3.

Sequencing was carried out using PBMCs or T cells enriched from blood (not recorded which). The chain joins TRBV5-1 to TRBJ2-2; a weak D match, TRBD1 (6 bases). This TCR was sampled from a man between 40 and 49 years old with acute COVID-19. CDR3 DNA: TGCGCCAGCAGCCTCAGACAGGACACCGGGGAGCTGTTTTTT. Its protein product is CASSLRQDTGELFF.